This T cell receptor beta chain is from a study of response to subunit inactivated influenza vaccine. TCRdb reanalysed the RT-PCR reads using MiXCR and keeps one entry per CDR3 protein. Of 450,000 to 500,000 distinct CDR3 sequences in the sample, approximately 9.9% are singletons; the top ten hold approximately 12%. This clonotype has a handful of counts. What it recognizes is unknown. Trimming took off 2 bases at V and 6 bases at J, with 14 bases between the two ends. Germline loops: CDR1 SGHRS, CDR2 YFSETQ. The CDR3 length is 15 residues. Study-wide points: Each seasonal flu vaccination may recruit only limited new T cells, authors suggested.

V usage is TRBV5-1 and J usage is TRBJ2-2; possible D gene TRBD2, 5 bases. This specimen consisted of PBMCs from blood, obtained roughly 6 weeks after vaccination. The TCR sequence derives from a man in his fifties who received an inactivated influenza vaccine. As DNA, the CDR3 is TGCGCCAGCAGCTTACGGGGTCAGCCCCCCGGGGAGCTGTTTTTT. Its translation is CASSLRGQPPGELFF.